This T cell receptor beta chain comes out of a study of T cell repertoires in cytomegalovirus infection. In the study overall: CMV infection and matching HLA type were both indicated by public TCR beta signatures.

From the reads, TCRdb called clonotypes with MiXCR, one entry per CDR3 protein. The data contain fewer than 1,000,000 distinct CDR3 sequences, around 29% of them singletons. The germline CDR1 and CDR2 sequences are SGHDN and FVKESK. The CDR3 runs 16 residues. Trimming cost V 4 bases and J 0 bases; bases outside gene matches: 4. Concerning this clonotype: What it binds is unknown.

This rearrangement joins TRBV14 to TRBJ2-1, with 9 bases that match TRBD2. The sequenced sample was cultured CD8+ T cells from PBMCs, obtained from culture after CMV antigen stimulation. The TCR was taken from a human donor in good health (CMV status not recorded). Some clones in this sample may be carry-over from other donors' samples. This CDR3 reads CASSLLRGGSYNEQFF. CDR3 coding DNA: TGTGCCAGCAGCCTACTGCGGGGGGGCTCCTACAATGAGCAGTTCTTC.